In its sample, the clone carrying this TCR beta chain was seen a few times. The CDR3 totals 13 residues. Trimming removed 0 bases from V and 9 bases from J, with 9 bases in between. The germline V gene encodes CDR1 LNHNV and CDR2 YYDKDF (reference sequence). This record belongs to a study of CD8+CD57+ T cells in acquired aplastic anemia. Whoever was chosen for sequencing had shown CD8+CD57+ cell expansion by flow cytometry. The template used for profiling TCR beta VDJ and CDR3 was genomic DNA. TCRdb called the reads again in MiXCR, with one record for every CDR3 protein. The sample has about 470,000 distinct CDR3 sequences, over 25% seen once; the top ten hold 0.7% to 1%.

The sequencing input was sorted CD4+, CD8+, or CD8+CD57+ T cells (not recorded which) from PBMCs. The source of this sequence is a human donor with aplastic anemia. The chain combines TRBV15 with TRBJ2-1, with D hard to call. The CDR3 reads CATSRDQASEQFF. CDR3 nucleotides: TGTGCCACCAGCAGAGATCAGGCGAGTGAGCAGTTCTTC.